Below are 13 T cell receptor beta chains sequenced from a single sample in a study of blood T cell repertoires in COVID-19. Sequencing used immunoSEQ multiplex PCR; TCRdb keeps in-frame clones, though not all of them. There are 310,000 or so clones in the sample; roughly 87% occur only once, and around 8.9% lies in the top ten. Sequenced: PBMCs or T cells enriched from blood (not recorded which). Receptors were obtained from a woman aged 18-29 years who had recovered from COVID-19.

V is TRBV27 and J is TRBJ2-5, with 10 bases lining up with TRBD2. This CDR3 spans 17 amino acids. CDR1 is MNHEY and CDR2 is SMNVEV in the germline V gene (reference sequence). V lost 3 bases and J lost 2; bases outside the gene matches: 9. CDR3 bases: TGTGCCAGCAGTTTGGGGCTAGCGGGAGCGGTTCAAGAGACCCAGTACTTC. This gives the protein CASSLGLAGAVQETQYF.

The CDR3 sequence: CASSEGTGAGEKLFF. CDR3 DNA: TGTGCCAGCAGTGAAGGGACAGGGGCCGGTGAAAAACTGTTTTTT. V is TRBV6-4 and J is TRBJ1-4, with 10 nucleotides matching TRBD1. The CDR3 sequence is 15 residues long. CDR1 is MRHNA, CDR2 SNTAGT, per germline. Trimming at V came to 3 bases and at J to 7 bases, leaving 5 bases not matched to a gene.

This clone was seen a few times. This rearrangement joins TRBV7-2 to TRBJ1-2; D remains ambiguous. Germline assignment: CDR1 SGHTA and CDR2 FQGNSA. V was clipped by 1 base and J by 6 bases, with 24 bases between them. The CDR3 length is 18 residues. The CDR3 loop is CASSLEGPPRAFHHGYTF. The CDR3 region has the DNA TGTGCCAGCAGCTTAGAGGGCCCCCCGCGGGCGTTTCACCATGGCTACACCTTC. The whole variable domain, remainder taken from reference TRBV7-2 and TRBJ1-2, is GAGVSQSPSNKVTEKGKDVELRCDPISGHTALYWYRQSLGQGLEFLIYFQGNSAPDKSGLPSDRFSAERTGGSVSTLTIQRTQQEDSAVYLCASSLEGPPRAFHHGYTFGSGTRLTVV.

The V and J genes are TRBV6-5 and TRBJ1-5; 9 nucleotides align to TRBD1. The CDR3 runs 15 residues. The junction had 13 bases not matched to a gene; V was cut back by 10 bases and J by 6 bases. In germline, CDR1 is MNHEY, CDR2 SVGAGI. CDR3 amino acids: CATRPGTGHGQPQHF. CDR3 in DNA: TGTGCCACGCGGCCCGGGACAGGGCACGGTCAGCCCCAGCATTTT.

The gene calls are TRBV2 and TRBJ1-3; no firm D call. CDR1 is SNHLY and CDR2 is FYNNEI in the germline V gene. The CDR3 extends over 13 amino acids. Trimming pared 6 bases from V and 4 bases from J, leaving 10 bases between. CDR3 protein: CASRGPGGNTIYF. CDR3 in DNA: TGTGCCAGCAGGGGTCCAGGAGGAAACACCATATATTTT.

The genes are TRBV5-4 and TRBJ2-1; tentatively, D is TRBD2 (6 bases). Germline assignment: CDR1 SGHNT and CDR2 YYREEE (reference sequence). The germline V and J ends were trimmed by 4 bases and 0 bases, with 14 bases remaining between them. This CDR3 comprises 16 residues. The CDR3 DNA follows: TGTGCCAGCAGCCATACTAGCTCCGGCTCCTACAATGAGCAGTTCTTC. This encodes CASSHTSSGSYNEQFF.

The chain is built from TRBV4-3 and TRBJ2-5; D is possibly TRBD2 (5 bases). The CDR3 spans 13 residues. Trimming cost V 4 bases and J 2 bases, with 8 bases left between them. Germline CDR1 is LGHNA and CDR2 is YSLEER. The CDR3 loop reads CASSRTRQETQYF. CDR3 nucleotide sequence: TGCGCCAGCAGCCGGACTCGGCAAGAGACCCAGTACTTC.

The chain has TRBV6-5 and TRBJ1-1; 8 bases fit TRBD1. V was pared by 6 bases and J by 5 bases, with 5 bases of the junction left unmatched. This CDR3 is built from 13 residues. Germline CDR1 is MNHEY and CDR2 is SVGAGI. This CDR3 is CASSWNRGTEAFF. In DNA form, the CDR3 reads TGTGCCAGCAGCTGGAACAGGGGGACTGAAGCTTTCTTT.

The rearrangement uses TRBV14 and TRBJ1-1; D remains unclear. Per germline, CDR1 SGHDN and CDR2 FVKESK. V was cut by 4 bases and J by 4 bases, with 10 bases left in between. This CDR3 comprises 13 residues. The DNA for the CDR3 is TGTGCCAGCAGCCTCGAGGGAAGCACTGAAGCTTTCTTT. The encoded protein is CASSLEGSTEAFF.

The V gene is TRBV2, the J gene TRBJ1-5, with 9 bases lining up with TRBD1. V lost 4 bases, J lost 7 bases, and 5 bases stayed unmatched. This CDR3 comprises 14 residues. The germline CDR1 and CDR2 sequences are SNHLY and FYNNEI. This chain's CDR3 is CASSGDRESQPQHF. The CDR3 DNA is TGTGCCAGCAGTGGGGACAGGGAAAGCCAGCCCCAGCATTTT.

The chain combines TRBV13 with TRBJ1-1; 12 bases fit TRBD1. The length of the CDR3 is 15 residues. J lost 5 bases, V lost 5 bases, and 6 bases had no gene match. The germline V gene has CDR1 PRHDT and CDR2 FYEKMQ (reference sequence). CDR3 bases: TGTGCCAGCAGCACACCGGGACAGGGGGCGACTGAAGCTTTCTTT. Translation: CASSTPGQGATEAFF.

The chain has TRBV9 and TRBJ2-3, with 10 bases identical to TRBD1. Trimming cost V 2 bases and J 3 bases; bases outside gene matches: 3. The CDR3 contains 15 residues. Germline V gene lookup returns CDR1 SGDLS and CDR2 YYNGEE. CDR3 nucleotide sequence: TGTGCCAGCAGCGTCGGGACAGGGGAGACAGATACGCAGTATTTT. Residues: CASSVGTGETDTQYF.

The chain employs TRBV9 and TRBJ2-2, with D tentatively TRBD2 (6 bases). Germline CDR1 is SGDLS and CDR2 is YYNGEE. V dropped 1 base and J dropped 6 bases, with 13 bases sitting between them. The length of the CDR3 is 15 residues. CDR3 DNA sequence: TGTGCCAGCAGCGTAAAAAATCCGGGGGCCGGGGAGCTGTTTTTT. Translated, it gives CASSVKNPGAGELFF.